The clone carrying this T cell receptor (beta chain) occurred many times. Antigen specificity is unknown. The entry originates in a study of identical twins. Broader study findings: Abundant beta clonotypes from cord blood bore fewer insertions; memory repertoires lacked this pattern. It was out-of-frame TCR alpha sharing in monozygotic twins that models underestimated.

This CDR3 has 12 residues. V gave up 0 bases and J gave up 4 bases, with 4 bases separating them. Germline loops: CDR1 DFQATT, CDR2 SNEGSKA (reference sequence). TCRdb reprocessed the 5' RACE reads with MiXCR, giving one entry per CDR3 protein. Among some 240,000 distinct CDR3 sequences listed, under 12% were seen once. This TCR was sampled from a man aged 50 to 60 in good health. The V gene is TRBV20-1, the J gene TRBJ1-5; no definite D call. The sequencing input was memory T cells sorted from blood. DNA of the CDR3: TGCAGTGCTAGAGATACAAATCAGCCCCAGCATTTT. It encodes CSARDTNQPQHF.